This T cell receptor beta chain was documented in a study of tumor-infiltrating lymphocytes in primary liver carcinoma. Study in general: Stage T1-T3 N0M0 and a size of roughly 4 to 10 cm characterized the tumors.

As for this clonotype: Its antigen is as yet unknown.

Study-wide points: There was no comparison of CD4+ and CD8+ repertoires, as samples were bulk unsorted.

Germline DNA was also extracted, while the blood RNA originated from unsorted whole blood. TCR beta cDNA came from about 0.55 ug total RNA, primed with a constant-region primer. Amplification in three nested multiplex PCR rounds with slightly modified ARM-PCR gave rise to TCR beta libraries. Both of the initial two PCR rounds ran for approximately 10 cycles and employed TRBV1-TRBV30 forward primers alongside a C-beta reverse primer. TCRdb processed the multiplex PCR reads anew with MiXCR; each CDR3 protein has one entry. Among 330,000 or so distinct CDR3 sequences listed, roughly two thirds were seen once. The CDR3 consists of 15 residues. The V end lost 2 bases, the J end lost 1 base, and 8 bases lay between the germline ends. The germline gives CDR1 SGHAT, CDR2 FQNNGV.

This TCR came from a man aged 35 to 55 with primary liver carcinoma and hepatitis B virus infection. The material sequenced was peripheral blood. The chain recombines TRBV11-2 with TRBJ2-2; D not certain. CDR3 DNA: TGTGCCAGCAGCTTAATTGGCCTGAACACCGGGGAGCTGTTTTTT. This gives the protein CASSLIGLNTGELFF.